One sample yielded the 7 T cell receptor beta chains listed below, sequenced in a study of T cells in Graves' hyperthyroidism and ophthalmopathy. RNA transcripts yielded amplified TCR beta CDR3 regions. In the first-round RT-PCR of the TCR CDR3, the HTBI primer set was used. MiXCR was run by TCRdb on the multiplex PCR reads, yielding one entry per CDR3 protein. Found here are hundreds of thousands of distinct CDR3 sequences, approximately 25% of them singletons; the top ten hold roughly 35%. The specimen sequenced was blood. Receptors were obtained from a woman aged 40 to 49 with Graves' ophthalmopathy.

This clonotype appeared many times. The rearrangement joins TRBV25-1 to TRBJ1-5; a possible D gene is TRBD1 (6 bases). Looked up from germline, CDR1 is MGHDK and CDR2 is SYGVNS. The length of the CDR3 is 15 residues. Trimming removed 2 bases from V and 11 bases from J, with 19 bases in between. The CDR3 sequence is CASSEGSGPTGTQHF. The CDR3 DNA follows: TGTGCCAGCAGTGAAGGGTCGGGACCCACAGGGACCCAGCATTTT.

The chain carries TRBV28 and TRBJ2-5; perhaps TRBD2 as D (6 bases). Germline CDR1 MDHEN, CDR2 SYDVKM. Trimming took 6 bases from V and 0 from J, leaving 20 bases between them. The CDR3 totals 17 residues. The CDR3 DNA reads TGTGCCAGCAGCACCGCCGTCGGGACTGCGGACCAAGAGACCCAGTACTTC. Encoded protein: CASSTAVGTADQETQYF. The whole variable domain, remainder taken from reference TRBV28 and TRBJ2-5, is DVKVTQSSRYLVKRTGEKVFLECVQDMDHENMFWYRQDPGLGLRLIYFSYDVKMKEKGDIPEGYSVSREKKERFSLILESASTNQTSMYLCASSTAVGTADQETQYFGPGTRLLVL.

In DNA form, the CDR3 reads TGTGCCAGCAGCTCACTAGCGGGACCTCTAACTACCTACGAGCAGTACTTC. This encodes CASSSLAGPLTTYEQYF. The chain carries TRBV6-2 or TRBV6-3 and TRBJ2-7; 10 bases match TRBD2. This CDR3 spans 17 amino acids. Losses at the gene ends were 6 bases for V and 2 bases for J; bases not matched to a gene: 13. CDR1 MNHEY and CDR2 SVGEGT come from the germline V gene.

This clonotype was detected ten times or more. At one end the junction does not follow the germline gene, possibly because of a read error. The V call is TRBV27, the J call TRBJ1-1; TRBD1 aligns across 7 bases. Germline loops: CDR1 MNHEY, CDR2 SMNVEV (reference sequence). The CDR3 sequence is 16 residues long. CDR3 sequence (DNA): TGTGCCAGCAGACACCGAACAGGGGCCGGGAACGCTGAAGCTTTCTTT. It translates to CASRHRTGAGNAEAFF.

Ten or more counts support this clonotype. The rearrangement links TRBV28 to TRBJ1-2; D not resolved. Germline V CDR1 and CDR2: MDHEN, SYDVKM. The CDR3 sequence is 12 residues long. The V end lost 7 bases, the J end lost 6 bases, and 12 bases lay between the germline ends. DNA of the CDR3: TGTGCCAGCACCGACGGGCAAGATGGCTACACCTTC. Its protein product is CASTDGQDGYTF.

The chain links TRBV12-5 to TRBJ2-7; 7 positions match TRBD1. The V gene end was trimmed by 6 bases and the J gene end by 2 bases; junction bases not matched to a gene: 4. The CDR3 sequence is 13 residues long. In germline, CDR1 is LGHNT, CDR2 FRNRAP. CDR3 DNA sequence: TGTGCTAGTGGAAGGGACAGACCCTACGAGCAGTACTTC. It yields the protein CASGRDRPYEQYF.

This clonotype has at least ten counts. This chain joins TRBV19 and TRBJ2-7, with 7 bases that match TRBD2. The CDR3 consists of 14 residues. Germline V gene lookup returns CDR1 LNHDA and CDR2 SQIVND (reference sequence). Unmatched junction bases numbered 4, after V lost 3 bases and J lost 2 bases. This CDR3 is CASSIRGTTYEQYF. DNA of the CDR3: TGTGCCAGTAGTATCCGGGGGACTACCTACGAGCAGTACTTC.